Each of the 25 T cell receptor beta chains below was sequenced from the same sample in a study of T cells after posttransplantation cyclophosphamide. Only in-frame clones appear in the TCRdb table, and some are missing; sequencing was by immunoSEQ multiplex PCR. This sample has 37,000 or so clones, each found more than once. The sample comprised PBMCs. These receptors originate from a man aged 25 to 45 in good health and a related stem cell transplant donor.

The sample holds many counts of this clone. J is TRBJ1-1 and V is TRBV25-1; tentatively, D is TRBD1 (5 bases). V dropped 10 bases and J dropped 4 bases, with 16 bases sitting between them. CDR3 length equals 13 residues. Germline assignment: CDR1 MGHDK and CDR2 SYGVNS. The CDR3 reads CATLGLGPTEAFF. The CDR3 region has the DNA TGTGCCACCCTGGGGCTCGGGCCCACTGAAGCTTTCTTT.

This clone was seen a few times. The V call is TRBV19, the J call TRBJ2-3; no clear D. Trimming cost V 6 bases and J 3 bases, with 7 bases left between them. The CDR3 runs 12 residues. Germline V CDR1 and CDR2: LNHDA, SQIVND (reference sequence). CDR3 DNA: TGTGCCAGTAGCTCTCTAACAGATACGCAGTATTTT. Protein sequence: CASSSLTDTQYF.

Many counts were recorded for this clone. J is TRBJ1-3 and V is TRBV4-1; D is possibly TRBD1 (5 bases). CDR3 length: 18 residues. The germline V gene encodes CDR1 MGHRA and CDR2 YSYEKL. Trimming stripped 0 bases from V and 0 bases from J, with 15 bases between. As DNA, the CDR3 is TGCGCCAGCAGCCAAGAAGGGCAGAGGGGATTCTCTGGAAACACCATATATTTT. It encodes CASSQEGQRGFSGNTIYF.

This clone occurred many times. The rearrangement uses TRBV13 and TRBJ1-1; 7 bases are a match to TRBD1. Germline CDR1 is PRHDT and CDR2 is FYEKMQ (reference sequence). CDR3 length equals 14 residues. V lost 7 bases, J lost 0 bases, and 5 bases stayed unmatched. CDR3 loop: CASTLQGMNTEAFF. The DNA for the CDR3 is TGTGCCAGCACCCTACAGGGGATGAACACTGAAGCTTTCTTT.

This clone was seen ten or more times. This chain connects TRBV6-6 to TRBJ1-5; TRBD1 might be the D (6 bases). Trimming left V 7 bases short and J 6 bases short, with 19 bases between. Germline CDR1 and CDR2: MNHNY and SVGAGI (reference sequence). This CDR3 is built from 15 residues. The DNA for the CDR3 is TGTGCCAGCATTTTCTCAGGGGAGTCAGGTCAGCCCCAGCATTTT. Its translation is CASIFSGESGQPQHF.

This clone has just a few counts. V is TRBV11-2 and J is TRBJ2-5, with 8 bases aligning to TRBD1. The germline CDR1 and CDR2 sequences are SGHAT and FQNNGV. This CDR3 region has 14 residues. The trim removed 7 bases at V and 4 bases at J, leaving 8 bases unmatched. The CDR3: CASTRTGKGETQYF. CDR3 DNA: TGTGCCAGCACCAGGACAGGGAAAGGAGAGACCCAGTACTTC.

This clone occurred many times. The chain recombines TRBV5-4 with TRBJ2-7; tentatively, D is TRBD2 (6 bases). The CDR3 consists of 13 residues. V lost 4 bases to trimming and J lost 1 base, with 9 bases between them. The germline CDR1 and CDR2 sequences are SGHNT and YYREEE (reference sequence). The chain's CDR3 is CASSPDYSYEQYF. CDR3 nucleotides: TGTGCCAGCAGCCCGGACTATTCCTACGAGCAGTACTTC.

At least ten counts were recorded for this clone. V gene TRBV6-5 combines with J gene TRBJ2-1, with D maybe TRBD1 (6 bases). CDR3 length: 13 residues. Germline assignment: CDR1 MNHEY and CDR2 SVGAGI. V lost 2 bases, J lost 5 bases, and 7 bases lay in between. The CDR3: CASSYGQNNEQFF. The CDR3 DNA is TGTGCCAGCAGTTACGGACAGAACAATGAGCAGTTCTTC.

This clone has more than one count but fewer than ten. The rearrangement uses TRBV7-8 and TRBJ2-1; 8 bases match TRBD1. Germline V CDR1 and CDR2: SGHVS, FQNEAQ. The V and J ends lost 3 bases and 2 bases, in that order; junction bases with no gene match: 3. The CDR3 spans 15 residues. In DNA form, the CDR3 reads TGTGCCAGCAGCTTCGGACAGGGTGCCTACAATGAGCAGTTCTTC. Translated, it gives CASSFGQGAYNEQFF.

In its sample, this clone was seen a few times. The chain uses TRBV14 and TRBJ2-3, with 13 bases lining up with TRBD2. With 1 base clipped from V and 6 bases from J, the junction kept 4 bases outside the gene matches. The CDR3 is 16 amino acids. Germline lookup yields CDR1 SGHDN and CDR2 FVKESK. The CDR3 bases are TGTGCCAGCAGCCAAGGACTAGCGGGGGGCAGGGATACGCAGTATTTT. Protein sequence: CASSQGLAGGRDTQYF.

This clone was counted ten times or more. This chain uses TRBV19 with TRBJ1-2, with 8 bases that match TRBD1. Looked up from germline, CDR1 is LNHDA and CDR2 is SQIVND (reference sequence). This CDR3 has 14 amino acids. Germline trimming cut 3 bases from V and 3 bases from J; bases unmatched to any gene: 3. This CDR3 reads CASSIQGADYGYTF. CDR3 nucleotide sequence: TGTGCCAGTAGTATTCAGGGGGCTGACTATGGCTACACCTTC.

This clone was seen repeatedly, ten times or more. The rearrangement uses TRBV2 and TRBJ2-7; D gene uncertain. The CDR3 runs 14 residues. V was shortened by 1 base and J by 3 bases, with 10 bases between the two germline ends. Germline CDR1 reads SNHLY; CDR2 reads FYNNEI. This chain's CDR3 is CASSEGLNFYEQYF. CDR3 coding DNA: TGTGCCAGCAGTGAAGGACTGAATTTCTACGAGCAGTACTTC.

This clone showed up many times. The chain is built from TRBV9 and TRBJ2-3; 7 bases align to TRBD2. The CDR3 loop spans 19 amino acids. V lost 0 bases and J lost 0; bases outside the gene matches: 13. Germline-derived CDR1 and CDR2 are SGDLS and YYNGEE. CDR3 bases: TGTGCCAGCAGCGTAGGAATAGCGGGCCTTACCTGGAGCACAGATACGCAGTATTTT. Translated, it gives CASSVGIAGLTWSTDTQYF. Drawing the rest from reference TRBV9 and TRBJ2-3, the complete variable domain is DSGVTQTPKHLITATGQRVTLRCSPRSGDLSVYWYQQSLDQGLQFLIQYYNGEERAKGNILERFSAQQFPDLHSELNLSSLELGDSALYFCASSVGIAGLTWSTDTQYFGPGTRLTVL.

This clone was seen repeatedly, ten times or more. The chain combines TRBV9 with TRBJ2-1; TRBD2 matches at 11 bases. Germline CDR1 and CDR2: SGDLS and YYNGEE. The CDR3 length is 16 residues. The V segment lost 4 bases and the J segment 6 bases; nucleotides outside the gene matches: 9. The CDR3 region is CASSPRGSGGANEQFF. For the CDR3, the DNA is TGTGCCAGCAGCCCGCGCGGTAGCGGGGGGGCCAATGAGCAGTTCTTC.

This clone was seen repeatedly, ten times or more. The CDR3 DNA sequence: TGTGCCAGCAGCTTTGGAACAGCTCACACCGGGGAGCTGTTTTTT. Encoded protein: CASSFGTAHTGELFF. The chain recombines TRBV5-6 with TRBJ2-2; no reliable D call. The V gene lost 2 bases and the J gene lost 3 bases, with 11 bases spanning the gap. The germline V gene encodes CDR1 SGHDT and CDR2 YYEEEE. The length of the CDR3 is 15 residues.

This clone was counted ten times or more. The chain uses TRBV5-1 and TRBJ1-1, with D perhaps matching TRBD1 (6 bases). CDR3 length equals 14 residues. V shed 5 bases and J shed 4 bases, with 15 bases lying between them. The V gene's germline CDR1 is SGHRS and CDR2 YFSETQ. The CDR3 region has the DNA TGCGCCAGCAGAGATAAACAGGGAGCCACTGAAGCTTTCTTT. Amino acid sequence: CASRDKQGATEAFF.

The table lists this clone with many counts. The CDR3 spells CASSLAPGLLLTGELFF. The CDR3 nucleotides are TGTGCCAGCAGCTTAGCTCCGGGACTTTTACTTACCGGGGAGCTGTTTTTT. The chain links TRBV7-8 to TRBJ2-2, with a tentative D call TRBD2 (6 bases). There are 17 residues in the CDR3. The V gene's germline CDR1 is SGHVS and CDR2 FQNEAQ. The V end lost 0 bases, the J end lost 5 bases, and 16 bases lay between the germline ends.

This clone was observed at least ten times. The genes are TRBV12-3 or TRBV12-4 and TRBJ1-1, with 7 bases fitting TRBD1. The junction had 5 bases not matched to a gene; V was cut back by 7 bases and J by 0 bases. The CDR3 extends over 14 amino acids. Written as DNA, the CDR3 is TGTGCCAGCAAGGAAGGGGGCCTGAACACTGAAGCTTTCTTT. It yields the protein CASKEGGLNTEAFF.

In the case of this clone: A junction boundary mismatches the germline segment, possibly from a read error. This rearrangement joins TRBV5-1 to TRBJ2-7, with D tentatively TRBD2 (6 bases). This CDR3 has 16 amino acids. From germline, CDR1 is SGHRS and CDR2 YFSETQ. CDR3 region: CASSLASGASSYQQYF. In DNA, the CDR3 is TGCGCCAGCAGCTTGGCCTCGGGAGCTAGCTCCTACCAGCAGTACTTC.

This clone came up many times. The V and J genes are TRBV7-6 and TRBJ2-7; 7 positions agree with TRBD1. Germline CDR1 and CDR2: SGHVS and FNYEAQ. The J segment lost 12 bases and the V segment lost 1 base, leaving 18 bases of the junction unmatched. The CDR3 totals 16 residues. CDR3 nucleotide sequence: TGTGCCAGCAGCTTAGGAGGTGATAGACAGGGAGCCTTGGCGTACTTC. Its translation is CASSLGGDRQGALAYF.

Many counts were recorded for this clone. The chain joins TRBV5-1 to TRBJ1-2; D perhaps matches TRBD1 (6 bases). V was shortened by 0 bases and J by 5 bases, with 11 bases between the two germline ends. The CDR3 has 14 residues. From germline, CDR1 is SGHRS and CDR2 YFSETQ. CDR3 nucleotides: TGCGCCAGCAGCTTGGCTCAGGGGTCGTATGGCTACACCTTC. This encodes CASSLAQGSYGYTF.

This clone was recorded at least ten times. The rearrangement uses TRBV6-6 and TRBJ2-7, with 11 bases aligning to TRBD1. With V trimmed by 7 bases and J by 7 bases, 15 bases remained unmatched. This CDR3 comprises 16 residues. Germline CDR1 is MNHNY and CDR2 is SVGAGI (reference sequence). In DNA form, the CDR3 reads TGTGCCAGCACCCCAACGGGGCGGACAGGGGGCAAGGAGCAGTACTTC. This gives the protein CASTPTGRTGGKEQYF.

There are many counts of this clone. The V gene is TRBV7-2, the J gene TRBJ1-5; possible D gene TRBD1, 6 bases. V gave up 5 bases and J gave up 1 base, with 18 bases separating them. Germline V CDR1 and CDR2: SGHTA, FQGNSA. This CDR3 region has 17 residues. The CDR3 spells CASSSRGRGGSNQPQHF. DNA of the CDR3: TGTGCCAGCAGCAGCCGGGGCAGGGGTGGGAGCAATCAGCCCCAGCATTTT.

This clone was observed at least ten times. This chain uses TRBV12-3 or TRBV12-4 with TRBJ1-2; 9 nucleotides align to TRBD1. Unmatched junction bases numbered 5, after V lost 5 bases and J lost 4 bases. This CDR3 is built from 14 residues. The CDR3: CASSRDRAGYGYTF. In DNA, the CDR3 is TGTGCCAGCAGTAGGGACAGGGCTGGCTATGGCTACACCTTC.

This clone has a handful of counts. The rearrangement joins TRBV5-1 to TRBJ1-4, with D possibly TRBD1 on 5 matching bases. Germline assignment: CDR1 SGHRS and CDR2 YFSETQ. V was cut by 4 bases and J by 3 bases, with 13 bases left in between. The CDR3 extends over 15 amino acids. In nucleotides, the CDR3 is TGCGCCAGCAGCATAGCAGGGCGGTCTAATGAAAAACTGTTTTTT. It specifies CASSIAGRSNEKLFF.